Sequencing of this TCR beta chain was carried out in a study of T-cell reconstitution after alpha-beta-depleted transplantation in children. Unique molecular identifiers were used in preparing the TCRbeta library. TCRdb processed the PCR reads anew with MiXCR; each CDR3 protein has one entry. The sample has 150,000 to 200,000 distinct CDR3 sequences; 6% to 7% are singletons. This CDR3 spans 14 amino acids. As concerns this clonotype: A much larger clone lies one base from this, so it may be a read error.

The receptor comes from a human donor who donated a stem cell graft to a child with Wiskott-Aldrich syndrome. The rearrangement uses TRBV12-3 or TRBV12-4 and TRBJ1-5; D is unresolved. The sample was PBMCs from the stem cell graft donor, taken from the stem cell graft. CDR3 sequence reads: CASSGDHSYQPQHF. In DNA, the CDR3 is TGTGCCAGCAGTGGCGACCATAGCTATCAGCCCCAGCATTTT.